The rows below give T cell receptor beta chains drawn from one sample of a study of OX40 agonist ivuxolimab in advanced cancers. Measured with immunoSEQ multiplex PCR; TCRdb has only the in-frame clones, and not every one. This table has around 68,000 clones, around 87% appearing once. The sequenced sample was CD4+ or CD8+ T cells sorted from blood, obtained in a trial of the OX40 agonist ivuxolimab. The receptors were sampled from an adult with an advanced solid tumor such as melanoma, head and neck, liver or kidney cancer. CDR3s include the opening cysteine and the closing phenylalanine or tryptophan. D genes are given only for firm matches. The listing skips clone size in some rows; elsewhere it reads once, few, many or a size class.

clone_size: NA; j_call: TRBJ2-1; v_call: TRBV29-1; d_call: TRBD1; cdr3_aa: CSVPTTGDYNEQFF; cdr3_nt: TGCAGCGTTCCTACCACAGGGGATTACAATGAGCAGTTCTTC
clone_size: once; j_call: TRBJ1-5; v_call: TRBV28; d_call: TRBD1; cdr3_aa: CASSSGQGIGNQPQHF; cdr3_nt: TGTGCCAGCAGTTCGGGACAGGGGATAGGAAATCAGCCCCAGCATTTT
clone_size: NA; j_call: TRBJ1-6; v_call: TRBV28; d_call: NA; cdr3_aa: CASSLSGNSPLHF; cdr3_nt: TGTGCCAGCAGTTTGAGTGGGAATTCACCCCTCCACTTT
clone_size: NA; j_call: TRBJ2-3; v_call: TRBV5-1; d_call: TRBD2; cdr3_aa: CASSLGAGGGTDTQYF; cdr3_nt: TGCGCCAGCAGCTTGGGAGCGGGGGGCGGCACAGATACGCAGTATTTT
clone_size: NA; j_call: TRBJ1-1; v_call: TRBV6-5; d_call: TRBD1; cdr3_aa: CASRLQGDRRTEAFF; cdr3_nt: TGTGCCAGCAGACTCCAGGGGGATAGAAGGACTGAAGCTTTCTTT
clone_size: NA; j_call: TRBJ2-5; v_call: TRBV28; d_call: NA; cdr3_aa: CASTLRGREETQYF; cdr3_nt: TGTGCCAGCACCCTGAGGGGAAGGGAAGAGACCCAGTACTTC
clone_size: NA; j_call: TRBJ2-1; v_call: TRBV4-1; d_call: NA; cdr3_aa: CASSKDGLNEQFF; cdr3_nt: TGCGCCAGCAGCAAAGACGGCCTTAATGAGCAGTTCTTC
clone_size: NA; j_call: TRBJ1-3; v_call: TRBV5-4; d_call: NA; cdr3_aa: CASSFSGSSGNTIYF; cdr3_nt: TGTGCCAGCAGCTTTTCAGGGAGCTCTGGAAACACCATATATTTT
clone_size: NA; j_call: TRBJ1-6; v_call: TRBV2; d_call: NA; cdr3_aa: CASSGSLSYNSPLHF; cdr3_nt: TGTGCCAGCAGTGGCAGTCTCTCCTATAATTCACCCCTCCACTTT
clone_size: NA; j_call: TRBJ2-3; v_call: TRBV28; d_call: TRBD2; cdr3_aa: CASSLRTSGRITDTQYF; cdr3_nt: TGTGCCAGCAGTCTAAGGACTAGCGGGAGAATCACAGATACGCAGTATTTT
clone_size: NA; j_call: TRBJ2-5; v_call: TRBV11-2; d_call: NA; cdr3_aa: CASSPLKVGGETQYF; cdr3_nt: TGTGCCAGCAGCCCCCTTAAGGTTGGGGGAGAGACCCAGTACTTC
clone_size: NA; j_call: TRBJ2-5; v_call: TRBV27; d_call: NA; cdr3_aa: CASSLSMGGPQETQYF; cdr3_nt: TGTGCCAGCAGTTTATCTATGGGGGGCCCCCAAGAGACCCAGTACTTC
clone_size: NA; j_call: TRBJ2-5; v_call: TRBV27; d_call: TRBD1; cdr3_aa: CASSFRRGTGPQETQYF; cdr3_nt: TGTGCCAGCAGTTTCCGCCGGGGGACAGGGCCGCAAGAGACCCAGTACTTC
clone_size: NA; j_call: TRBJ2-2; v_call: TRBV14; d_call: NA; cdr3_aa: CASRPDTNTGELFF; cdr3_nt: TGTGCCAGCAGACCAGATACGAACACCGGGGAGCTGTTTTTT
clone_size: NA; j_call: TRBJ2-3; v_call: TRBV5-1; d_call: TRBD2; cdr3_aa: CASSLAWRGVSTDTQYF; cdr3_nt: TGCGCCAGCAGCTTGGCCTGGCGGGGGGTGAGCACAGATACGCAGTATTTT
clone_size: once; j_call: TRBJ1-1; v_call: TRBV4-3; d_call: NA; cdr3_aa: CASSHRGPVDTEAFF; cdr3_nt: TGCGCCAGCAGCCACCGTGGACCAGTGGACACTGAAGCTTTCTTT
clone_size: NA; j_call: TRBJ2-3; v_call: TRBV12-5; d_call: TRBD2; cdr3_aa: CASGLVPGGSFPDTQYF; cdr3_nt: TGTGCTAGTGGTTTGGTACCGGGGGGTTCCTTCCCAGATACGCAGTATTTT
clone_size: NA; j_call: TRBJ2-1; v_call: TRBV11-2; d_call: NA; cdr3_aa: CASSSQGYEQFF; cdr3_nt: TGTGCCAGCAGCTCTCAGGGTTATGAGCAGTTCTTC
clone_size: NA; j_call: TRBJ2-5; v_call: TRBV27; d_call: NA; cdr3_aa: CASSFVGQETQYF; cdr3_nt: TGTGCCAGCAGTTTCGTAGGGCAAGAGACCCAGTACTTC
clone_size: NA; j_call: TRBJ2-1; v_call: TRBV9; d_call: TRBD2; cdr3_aa: CASSVDRASGYNEQFF; cdr3_nt: TGTGCCAGCAGCGTAGACCGGGCTAGCGGGTACAATGAGCAGTTCTTC
clone_size: NA; j_call: TRBJ2-3; v_call: TRBV2; d_call: NA; cdr3_aa: CARSSTDTQYF; cdr3_nt: TGTGCCAGATCTAGCACAGATACGCAGTATTTT
clone_size: NA; j_call: TRBJ1-1; v_call: TRBV4-3; d_call: NA; cdr3_aa: CASSQAGGSETAFF; cdr3_nt: TGCGCCAGCAGCCAAGCTGGGGGCAGCGAGACAGCTTTCTTT
clone_size: few; j_call: TRBJ1-6; v_call: TRBV5-4; d_call: NA; cdr3_aa: CASSLAGGNSPLHF; cdr3_nt: TGTGCCAGCAGCTTGGCCGGAGGGAATTCACCCCTCCACTTT
clone_size: NA; j_call: TRBJ1-2; v_call: TRBV6-4; d_call: NA; cdr3_aa: CASSAGNLGYGYTF; cdr3_nt: TGTGCCAGCAGTGCGGGGAACCTGGGCTATGGCTACACCTTC
clone_size: NA; j_call: TRBJ1-3; v_call: TRBV6-9; d_call: NA; cdr3_aa: CASSYWLVDSGNTIYF; cdr3_nt: TGTGCCAGCAGTTATTGGCTAGTGGACTCTGGAAACACCATATATTTT
clone_size: NA; j_call: TRBJ2-1; v_call: TRBV5-5; d_call: TRBD2; cdr3_aa: CASSLGLAGGQDEQFF; cdr3_nt: TGTGCCAGCAGCTTGGGACTAGCGGGGGGGCAGGATGAGCAGTTCTTC
clone_size: few; j_call: TRBJ2-1; v_call: TRBV15; d_call: NA; cdr3_aa: CATIDSGVWGNEQFF; cdr3_nt: TGTGCCACCATCGACTCCGGGGTGTGGGGAAATGAGCAGTTCTTC
clone_size: NA; j_call: TRBJ2-1; v_call: TRBV2; d_call: TRBD2; cdr3_aa: CASSRTSGATEQFF; cdr3_nt: TGTGCCAGCAGTCGGACTAGCGGGGCGACCGAGCAGTTCTTC
clone_size: NA; j_call: TRBJ1-1; v_call: TRBV28; d_call: TRBD1; cdr3_aa: CASRRDRGPMNTEAFF; cdr3_nt: TGTGCCAGCAGGAGGGACAGGGGGCCTATGAACACTGAAGCTTTCTTT
clone_size: NA; j_call: TRBJ2-5; v_call: TRBV2; d_call: NA; cdr3_aa: CASLADGGETQYF; cdr3_nt: TGTGCCAGCTTGGCCGACGGAGGGGAGACCCAGTACTTC
clone_size: NA; j_call: TRBJ2-3; v_call: TRBV7-9; d_call: NA; cdr3_aa: CASSRVVAGLVDTQYF; cdr3_nt: TGTGCCAGCAGCCGCGTCGTGGCAGGGCTTGTGGATACGCAGTATTTT
clone_size: NA; j_call: TRBJ1-4; v_call: TRBV2; d_call: NA; cdr3_aa: CGAAGANEKLFF; cdr3_nt: TGTGGGGCGGCAGGGGCTAATGAAAAACTGTTTTTT
clone_size: NA; j_call: TRBJ1-1; v_call: TRBV19; d_call: NA; cdr3_aa: CASSRGRGRFLNTEAFF; cdr3_nt: TGTGCCAGTAGTCGGGGTAGGGGTAGATTTCTGAACACTGAAGCTTTCTTT
clone_size: few; j_call: TRBJ2-3; v_call: TRBV7-9; d_call: NA; cdr3_aa: CASSGRGGSDTQYF; cdr3_nt: TGTGCCAGCAGCGGCAGAGGTGGTTCAGATACGCAGTATTTT
clone_size: NA; j_call: TRBJ1-3; v_call: TRBV2; d_call: NA; cdr3_aa: CASTEEGFGNTIYF; cdr3_nt: TGTGCCAGCACCGAGGAGGGGTTTGGAAACACCATATATTTT
clone_size: NA; j_call: TRBJ1-1; v_call: TRBV13; d_call: NA; cdr3_aa: CASTVGTTEAFF; cdr3_nt: TGTGCCAGCACCGTGGGGACCACTGAAGCTTTCTTT
clone_size: NA; j_call: TRBJ2-3; v_call: TRBV28; d_call: TRBD1; cdr3_aa: CASSDRGLRTDTQYF; cdr3_nt: TGTGCCAGCAGTGACAGGGGCTTGAGGACAGATACGCAGTATTTT
clone_size: few; j_call: TRBJ2-7; v_call: TRBV5-4; d_call: NA; cdr3_aa: CASSLQGRHEQYF; cdr3_nt: TGTGCCAGCAGCTTGCAGGGAAGACACGAGCAGTACTTC
clone_size: NA; j_call: TRBJ1-2; v_call: TRBV28; d_call: NA; cdr3_aa: CASSLGQTNYGYTF; cdr3_nt: TGTGCCAGCAGTTTAGGACAAACTAACTATGGCTACACCTTC
clone_size: NA; j_call: TRBJ2-5; v_call: TRBV7-9; d_call: NA; cdr3_aa: CASQGGGETQYF; cdr3_nt: TGTGCCAGCCAGGGAGGGGGAGAGACCCAGTACTTC
clone_size: NA; j_call: TRBJ2-2; v_call: TRBV7-3; d_call: NA; cdr3_aa: CASSGGPSAGELFF; cdr3_nt: TGTGCCAGCAGCGGTGGGCCGTCCGCCGGGGAGCTGTTTTTT
clone_size: NA; j_call: TRBJ2-5; v_call: TRBV11-2; d_call: NA; cdr3_aa: CASSWGKTQYF; cdr3_nt: TGTGCCAGCAGCTGGGGTAAGACCCAGTACTTC
clone_size: NA; j_call: TRBJ2-2; v_call: TRBV28; d_call: NA; cdr3_aa: CASSFLLAGHTGELFF; cdr3_nt: TGTGCCAGCAGTTTCTTACTGGCAGGGCACACCGGGGAGCTGTTTTTT